The TCR beta chain under discussion was sequenced for a study of regulatory T cells in long-lasting Graves disease. Investigators prepared the TCR beta libraries by applying iRepertoire HTBI primers and Arm-PCR of CDR3 regions. One entry per CDR3 protein results from TCRdb running MiXCR on the multiplex PCR reads. The sample lists hundreds of thousands of distinct CDR3 sequences; less than 20% were seen once. Time point denoted: newly diagnosed GD, antithyroid drugs for less than 3 months. TCR sequences were obtained from RNA taken from PBMCs. V lost 2 bases, J lost 6 bases, and 13 bases lay in between. The CDR3 spans 14 residues. CDR1 SGHAT and CDR2 FQNNGV come from the germline V gene. This clonotype was counted ten times or more. This sample was also put to use in a study of T cells in Graves' hyperthyroidism and ophthalmopathy. Turning to that study: HTBI primers were employed in a first-round RT-PCR of the TCR CDR3.

This TCR was recovered from a woman in her twenties or thirties with Graves disease. J is TRBJ1-1 and V is TRBV11-2; D remains unclear. The sample was peripheral blood mononuclear cells (PBMCs), taken at new diagnosis, from a patient treated with antithyroid drugs. The CDR3: CASSLTPSAPEAFF. The CDR3 DNA sequence: TGTGCCAGCAGCTTAACTCCGTCGGCCCCTGAAGCTTTCTTT.